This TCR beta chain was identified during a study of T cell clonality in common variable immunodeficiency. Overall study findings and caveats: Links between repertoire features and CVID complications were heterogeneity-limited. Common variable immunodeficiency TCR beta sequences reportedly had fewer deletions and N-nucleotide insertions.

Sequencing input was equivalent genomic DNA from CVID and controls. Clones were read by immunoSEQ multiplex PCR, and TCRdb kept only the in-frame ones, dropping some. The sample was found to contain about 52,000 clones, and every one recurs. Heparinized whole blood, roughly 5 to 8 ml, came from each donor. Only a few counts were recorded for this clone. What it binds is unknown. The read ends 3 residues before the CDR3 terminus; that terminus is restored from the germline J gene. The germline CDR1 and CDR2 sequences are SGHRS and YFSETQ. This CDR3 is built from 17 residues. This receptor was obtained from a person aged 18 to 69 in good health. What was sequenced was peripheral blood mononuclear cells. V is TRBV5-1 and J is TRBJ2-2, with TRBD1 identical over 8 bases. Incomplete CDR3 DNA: TGCGCCAGCAGCCAGCTCAACGACAGGGGTTATAATTCACCG. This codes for CASSQLNDRGYNSP. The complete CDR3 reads CASSQLNDRGYNSPLFF.